This T cell receptor beta chain was observed in a study of Ad26.COV2.S vaccination and SARS-CoV-2 variants (dated by TCRdb to the early 2020s). Looking at the study overall: Donors in the vaccine arm were drawn from COV1001, a multicentre, randomized, double-blind, placebo-controlled phase I-IIa trial testing Ad26.COV2.S in healthy adults. TCRbeta repertoire sequencing served as the tool for gauging how specific and how broad the SARS-CoV-2-reactive T cell receptors were following Ad26.COV2.S vaccination. Trial participants were randomized into five groups of five, in which low-dose or high-dose Ad26.COV2.S was given once or twice, or placebo was given on both occasions. Investigators remained blinded to trial group allocation during experiments and outcome assessment. Ad26.COV2.S was administered intramuscularly at a dose of 5x10^10 or 1x10^11 viral particles, either as one shot or as two shots given 56 days apart. A total of 32 samples were included in the TCR-sequenced set, comprising roughly 19 Ad26.COV2.S vaccine recipients, 5 placebo recipients and 8 SARS-CoV-2 convalescent individuals. The study at large found these results: The study was not powered to compare responses between vaccine doses or regimens. Comparable non-spike TCR breadth was observed between vaccine and placebo recipients, consistent with only spike being contained in the vaccine. Spike-specific TCR breadth was higher in Ad26.COV2.S recipients than in placebo recipients (P = 0.0014). Substantial breadth of spike-specific CD8+ and CD4+ T cell responses was reported after vaccination. The authors noted that the TCR breadth and depth analyses may have underestimated total T cell responses.

The sample's treatment or condition label is to be understood as: roughly 20 received Ad26.COV2.S at low or high dose, single or two shots; five or six received placebo; per-sample allocation not given. Repertoires of vaccine and placebo recipients were sequenced from samples collected on day 63 after the first injection. Cohort 1b enrolled 25 adults aged 18-55 years at a single site in Boston, USA, between 29 July and 7 August 2020. Ad26.COV2.S was a replication-incompetent adenovirus type 26 vector expressing a prefusion-stabilized SARS-CoV-2 spike protein from the original Wuhan strain. A remark on this clone: What this receptor recognizes is not known. Base qualities were left out, and no much larger clone turns up one base away.

The immunoSEQ Assay was the method used to sequence TCRbeta CDR3 regions. After extraction, genomic DNA underwent amplification by bias-controlled multiplex PCR, followed by high-throughput sequencing. Regarding the original processing steps: To quantify the absolute abundance of each unique TCRbeta CDR3 region, sequences were collapsed and filtered. Usable DNA was measured by amplifying reference genes present in all nucleated cells, and TCRbeta template counts were normalized to that usable DNA to estimate T cell fraction. Repertoire TCRs were annotated as SARS-CoV-2-specific when V gene, CDR3 amino acid sequence and J gene were exactly matched to a known reactive TCR set. The reference SARS-CoV-2 TCR set was obtained from MIRA and was filtered for enrichment in COVID-19-positive ImmuneCODE repertoires, whereby public or cross-reactive TCRs were removed. Drawing on the MIRA antigens, annotated TCRs were analysed further at the level of specific ORF or position within ORF. Breadth was defined as the number of annotated unique rearrangements divided by the total number of unique productive rearrangements, and depth was defined as the summed frequency of the annotated unique rearrangements. Two-sided Wilcoxon rank-sum tests were applied when comparing TCR breadth between groups. TCRdb mirrors the immuneACCESS table, restricted to in-frame sequences. Some clones are absent from its copies; in checked studies, under half trace to an unresolved V gene, and the reason for the others is unknown. V and J calls and clone size are given by that table; D and trimming were obtained from the DNA. The sample includes about 400,000 clones, with around 85% observed a single time. About 3.6% of the sample rests with the top ten.

The sequence came from a person between 18 and 60 years old who received the Ad26.COV2.S COVID-19 vaccine or a placebo. Sequencing used peripheral blood, obtained in a trial of Ad26.COV2.S vaccine versus placebo.

The DNA reads as follows: TGCGCCAGCAGTGAGCCGGGAAACACTGAAGCTTTCTTT. It codes for CASSEPGNTEAFF. The chain couples TRBV10-2 to TRBJ1-1; the D gene is unclear. The germline V gene provides CDR1 WSHSY and CDR2 SAAADI. V is cut by 2 bases and J by 2 bases, and the space between the germline ends is 6 bases. The CDR3 holds 13 amino acids from the cysteine to the phenylalanine. Only the CDR3 portion is preserved as DNA: 39 bases, with reading frame beginning at the first base.